A single TCR beta chain is shown here with its context. These data originate in a study of radiation and T cells in renal cell carcinoma. Study summary: Nephrectomy followed 15 Gy stereotactic body radiation by 4 weeks.

The time point denotes: blood 2 weeks post-SBRT. Sample treatment: 15 Gy SBRT to primary tumor, nephrectomy 4 weeks later. Germline assignment: CDR1 MNHNS and CDR2 SASEGT. With 6 bases clipped from V and 3 bases from J, the junction kept 3 bases outside the gene matches. The length of the CDR3 is 14 residues. Data came from immunoSEQ multiplex PCR; TCRdb stores just in-frame clones and leaves some out. The sample shows about 130,000 clones, 70% to 90% of them seen only once. This chain uses TRBV6-1 with TRBJ2-7; 12 bases line up with TRBD2. The source was blood, collected from a patient whose treatment included radiotherapy and nephrectomy. This clonotype was sampled from a woman in her sixties with renal cell carcinoma. The CDR3 region is CASREGLAGYEQYF. The CDR3, as DNA: TGTGCCAGCAGGGAGGGACTAGCGGGCTACGAGCAGTACTTC.